This section outlines one T cell receptor beta chain sequence together with its context. This CDR3 is 12 amino acids long. Trimming pared 1 base from V and 7 bases from J, leaving 6 bases between. Germline CDR1 is MNHEY and CDR2 is SMNVEV (reference sequence). These data come from a study of shared clonotypes between healthy human individuals. Assay execution proceeded at the deep level. Source study methods: With immunoSEQ giving junction-only sequences and no quality scores, filtering differed. Some clones are missing from TCRdb's copy, which holds only in-frame ones; the method was immunoSEQ multiplex PCR. V and J calls and clone size are those listed in that table; D and trimming were worked out from the DNA. The sample includes roughly 640,000 clones, 74% seen only once; the top ten take 1.7%.

The sequencing input was memory CD4+ T cells sorted from blood. As for subset: CD45RA-negative fraction. This TCR was sampled from a woman between 25 and 40 years old in good health. This chain uses TRBV27 with TRBJ2-3, with D maybe TRBD2 (5 bases). The CDR3 reads CASSLFGNTQYF. The CDR3 DNA reads as TGTGCCAGCAGTTTATTCGGGAATACGCAGTATTTT.